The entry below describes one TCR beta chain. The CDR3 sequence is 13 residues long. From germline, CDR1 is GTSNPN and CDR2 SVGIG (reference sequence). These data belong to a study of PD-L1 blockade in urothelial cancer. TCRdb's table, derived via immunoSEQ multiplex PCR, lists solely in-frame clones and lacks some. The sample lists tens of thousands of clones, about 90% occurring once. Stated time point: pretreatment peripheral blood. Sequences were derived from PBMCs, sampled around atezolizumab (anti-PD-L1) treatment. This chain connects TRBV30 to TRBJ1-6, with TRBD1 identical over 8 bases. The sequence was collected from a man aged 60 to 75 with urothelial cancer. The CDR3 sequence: CARGQGHNSPLHF. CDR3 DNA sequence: TGTGCACGAGGACAGGGCCATAATTCACCCCTCCACTTT.